These 26 T cell receptor beta chains were all obtained from the same sample, sequenced in a study of radiation and T cells in renal cell carcinoma. The time point is: blood 2 weeks post-SBRT. The treatment is: 15 Gy SBRT to primary tumor, nephrectomy 4 weeks later. Data came from immunoSEQ multiplex PCR; TCRdb stores just in-frame clones and leaves some out. The sample contains roughly 120,000 clones, 70% to 90% of which appear only once. This specimen consisted of blood, obtained from a patient whose treatment included radiotherapy and nephrectomy. The receptors come from a woman aged 55 to 70 with renal cell carcinoma.

The gene calls are TRBV9 and TRBJ2-1, with TRBD2 matching over 9 bases. The CDR3 spans 17 residues. With 0 bases clipped from V and 0 bases from J, the junction kept 4 bases outside the gene matches. The germline gives CDR1 SGDLS, CDR2 YYNGEE. The CDR3 DNA is TGTGCCAGCAGCGTAGGACTAGCGGAGAGCTCCTACAATGAGCAGTTCTTC. Protein: CASSVGLAESSYNEQFF.

This clone appeared a single time. J is TRBJ2-7 and V is TRBV7-2; 9 bases line up with TRBD1. Germline V gives CDR1 SGHTA, CDR2 FQGNSA. This CDR3 has 14 residues. With 1 base clipped from V and 2 bases from J, the junction kept 0 bases outside the gene matches. CDR3: CASSLGQGAYEQYF. In nucleotides, the CDR3 is TGTGCCAGCAGCTTAGGACAGGGGGCCTACGAGCAGTACTTC.

About this clone itself: The sample contains more than one DNA sequence encoding this CDR3. This chain connects TRBV6-5 to TRBJ1-4; D gene unclear. The CDR3 runs to 11 residues. Trimming left V 6 bases short and J 5 bases short, with 4 bases between. In germline, CDR1 is MNHEY, CDR2 SVGAGI. CDR3 nucleotides: TGTGCCAGCAGCGTCAATGAAAAACTGTTTTTT. Its protein product is CASSVNEKLFF.

V is TRBV27 and J is TRBJ1-2; 9 nucleotides line up with TRBD1. The length of the CDR3 is 14 residues. Germline V gene sequence: CDR1 MNHEY, CDR2 SMNVEV (reference sequence). V lost 4 bases, J lost 4 bases, and 4 bases stayed unmatched. The CDR3 coding sequence is TGTGCCAGCAGTTCAGGGACAGGGACCTATGGCTACACCTTC. It codes for CASSSGTGTYGYTF.

V usage is TRBV10-3 and J usage is TRBJ1-5; D is perhaps TRBD1 (6 bases). Germline V gene data show CDR1 as ENHRY and CDR2 as SYGVKD. V lost 2 bases, J lost 6 bases, and 14 bases lay in between. The CDR3 extends over 15 amino acids. The CDR3 DNA reads as TGTGCCATCAGTGAGGCTAGAGGGGGAGGTCAGCCCCAGCATTTT. The encoded protein is CAISEARGGGQPQHF.

This clone has only a few counts. The genes are TRBV9 and TRBJ2-1, with 8 bases matching TRBD2. Per germline, CDR1 SGDLS and CDR2 YYNGEE. Germline trimming cut 0 bases from V and 4 bases from J; bases unmatched to any gene: 6. The CDR3 contains 16 residues. The CDR3 sequence: CASSVVEAGEYNEQFF. The CDR3 DNA reads as TGTGCCAGCAGCGTAGTTGAAGCGGGAGAATACAATGAGCAGTTCTTC.

To note about this clone: One end of the junction does not line up with germline, which may come from a read error. The chain recombines TRBV7-7 with TRBJ2-3, with 7 bases that match TRBD2. This CDR3 contains 15 residues. CDR1 SSHAT and CDR2 FNYEAQ come from the germline V gene (reference sequence). DNA of the CDR3: TGTGCTAGCAGCTTGGAGCGGGGTAGCACAGATACGCAGTATTTT. Translated, it gives CASSLERGSTDTQYF.

Concerning this clone itself: One end of the junction varies from germline; a read error may be responsible. Distinct nucleotide sequences in the sample also encode this CDR3. The rearrangement links TRBV7-2 to TRBJ2-7; the D gene is possibly TRBD1 (5 bases). Germline assignment: CDR1 SGHTA and CDR2 FQGNSA. The CDR3 runs 12 residues. The CDR3 sequence: CASSLQGYEQYF. The CDR3 DNA is TGTGCTAGCAGCTTGCAGGGATACGAGCAGTACTTC. Together with reference TRBV7-2 and TRBJ2-7, the CDR3 gives the full variable domain: GAGVSQSPSNKVTEKGKDVELRCDPISGHTALYWYRQSLGQGLEFLIYFQGNSAPDKSGLPSDRFSAERTGGSVSTLTIQRTQQEDSAVYLCASSLQGYEQYFGPGTRLTVT.

V usage is TRBV4-3 and J usage is TRBJ1-2; 9 bases match TRBD1. Germline CDR1 reads LGHNA; CDR2 reads YSLEER. The ends lost 4 bases at V and 4 bases at J; junction bases unmatched: 10. The CDR3 is made up of 16 amino acids. CDR3 loop: CASSPGTGTWGYGYTF. CDR3 coding DNA: TGCGCCAGCAGCCCCGGGACAGGGACATGGGGCTATGGCTACACCTTC.

The sample holds one count of this clone. The chain is built from TRBV19 and TRBJ1-2; the match to TRBD1 covers 8 bases. The CDR3 has 14 residues. The germline V gene has CDR1 LNHDA and CDR2 SQIVND (reference sequence). Unmatched junction bases numbered 9, after V lost 6 bases and J lost 6 bases. The CDR3 DNA sequence: TGTGCCAGTAGCTACTTTGGACAGGGCGATGGCTACACCTTC. It translates to CASSYFGQGDGYTF.

This chain connects TRBV9 to TRBJ2-1, with D possibly being TRBD1 or TRBD2 (5 bases each). V lost 0 bases to trimming and J lost 8 bases, with 15 bases between them. The CDR3 runs to 15 residues. CDR1 and CDR2 from the germline V gene are SGDLS and YYNGEE. The DNA of the CDR3 is TGTGCCAGCAGCGTAGTTGGGTTGAGGGGCGATGAGCAGTTCTTC. Protein sequence: CASSVVGLRGDEQFF.

V usage is TRBV7-6 and J usage is TRBJ1-3; D is unresolved. CDR1 and CDR2 (germline): SGHVS, FNYEAQ. The V and J ends lost 6 bases and 4 bases respectively, with 7 bases between them. This CDR3 has 12 amino acids. Here the CDR3 DNA reads TGTGCCAGCAGAAACCAAGGAAACACCATATATTTT. This translates into CASRNQGNTIYF.

The chain is built from TRBV11-2 and TRBJ1-4, with D perhaps matching TRBD1 (6 bases). V shed 3 bases and J shed 8 bases, with 16 bases lying between them. The CDR3 has 15 residues. Germline CDR1 is SGHAT and CDR2 is FQNNGV. CDR3 loop: CASSLEGGPWEKLFF. CDR3 nucleotide sequence: TGTGCCAGCAGCTTGGAGGGGGGCCCATGGGAAAAACTGTTTTTT.

This clone was recorded only once. The V call is TRBV6-6, the J call TRBJ1-1; D call uncertain. The CDR3 consists of 14 residues. CDR1 is MNHNY and CDR2 is SVGAGI in the germline V gene (reference sequence). V was clipped by 0 bases and J by 1 base, with 6 bases between them. This chain's CDR3 is CASSYSPGNTEAFF. The CDR3 DNA follows: TGTGCCAGCAGTTACTCTCCGGGGAACACTGAAGCTTTCTTT.

The rearrangement joins TRBV18 to TRBJ1-2; tentative D call: TRBD1 (6 bases). V was trimmed by 0 bases and J by 4 bases, leaving 12 bases between them. The CDR3 covers 15 residues. Germline-derived CDR1 and CDR2 are KGHSH and LQKENI. This CDR3 is CASSPPSGAFYGYTF. CDR3 bases: TGTGCCAGCTCACCACCATCGGGGGCCTTCTATGGCTACACCTTC.

This CDR3 is CASSLTAGQGPYEQYF. The CDR3 bases are TGCGCCAGCAGCTTAACTGCGGGACAGGGCCCCTACGAGCAGTACTTC. V is TRBV5-1 and J is TRBJ2-7; 9 positions agree with TRBD1. The length of the CDR3 is 16 residues. The germline gives CDR1 SGHRS, CDR2 YFSETQ. After removal of 2 bases from V and 2 bases from J, the junction contained 8 bases not matched to a gene.

This clone showed up just once. The V call is TRBV6-1, the J call TRBJ2-3, with D possibly matching TRBD1 (5 bases). Trimming removed 5 bases at V and 1 base at J, with 10 bases between. This CDR3 spans 14 amino acids. Germline assignment: CDR1 MNHNS and CDR2 SASEGT. This CDR3 reads CASSWGLGTDTQYF. CDR3 nucleotide sequence: TGTGCCAGCAGTTGGGGCCTGGGCACAGATACGCAGTATTTT.

The gene calls are TRBV7-2 and TRBJ1-3; no clear D. The length of the CDR3 is 16 residues. V was clipped by 1 base and J by 5 bases, with 15 bases between them. The germline V gene encodes CDR1 SGHTA and CDR2 FQGNSA. The CDR3 loop is CASSLVGQAGRNTIYF. CDR3 coding DNA: TGTGCCAGCAGCTTAGTAGGGCAGGCGGGAAGAAACACCATATATTTT.

The chain joins TRBV7-2 to TRBJ2-3, with 8 bases fitting TRBD2. This CDR3 is 16 amino acids long. Germline V lookup: CDR1 SGHTA, CDR2 FQGNSA. The V gene end was trimmed by 2 bases and the J gene end by 0 bases; junction bases not matched to a gene: 4. The CDR3 protein is CASSLISGTSTDTQYF. The CDR3, as DNA: TGTGCCAGCAGCTTAATTAGCGGGACTAGCACAGATACGCAGTATTTT. Full variable domain (missing parts from reference TRBV7-2 and TRBJ2-3): GAGVSQSPSNKVTEKGKDVELRCDPISGHTALYWYRQSLGQGLEFLIYFQGNSAPDKSGLPSDRFSAERTGGSVSTLTIQRTQQEDSAVYLCASSLISGTSTDTQYFGPGTRLTVL.

This chain uses TRBV5-6 with TRBJ1-2, with D possibly TRBD1 on 5 matching bases. The germline V and J ends were trimmed by 0 bases and 2 bases, with 11 bases remaining between them. This CDR3 comprises 15 residues. Germline V gene sequence: CDR1 SGHDT, CDR2 YYEEEE. In DNA, the CDR3 is TGTGCCAGCAGCTTGGGGGGGTATGCGAACTATGGCTACACCTTC. Protein: CASSLGGYANYGYTF.

The chain has TRBV4-1 and TRBJ2-5; 10 bases fit TRBD1. J was trimmed by 5 bases and V by 0 bases; bases with no gene match: 6. The CDR3 has 16 amino acids. Germline CDR1 reads MGHRA; CDR2 reads YSYEKL. The CDR3 bases are TGCGCCAGCAGCCAAGAGGACAGGGGGGACGTTGAGACCCAGTACTTC. It specifies CASSQEDRGDVETQYF.

The rearrangement links TRBV2 to TRBJ2-7; D is uncertain. The CDR3 runs 12 residues. V lost 2 bases and J 1 base, leaving 3 bases between the germline ends. Germline CDR1 SNHLY, CDR2 FYNNEI. The CDR3 loop is CASSERSYEQYF. DNA of the CDR3: TGTGCCAGCAGTGAAAGATCCTACGAGCAGTACTTC.

The chain joins TRBV19 to TRBJ1-2, with D perhaps matching TRBD1 (5 bases). Trimming took off 3 bases at V and 4 bases at J, with 9 bases between the two ends. Germline loops: CDR1 LNHDA, CDR2 SQIVND (reference sequence). The CDR3 is 13 amino acids. CDR3 in DNA: TGTGCCAGTAGTATTAAGGGACCCTATGGCTACACCTTC. Translating it yields CASSIKGPYGYTF.

The rearrangement uses TRBV9 and TRBJ1-6, with D possibly TRBD1 on 5 matching bases. The germline V gene encodes CDR1 SGDLS and CDR2 YYNGEE. This CDR3 contains 16 residues. V lost 0 bases and J 10 bases, leaving 17 bases between the germline ends. CDR3 nucleotides: TGTGCCAGCAGCGTAGGGGACGGGCAGGCATCCTCACCCCTCCACTTT. It is translated as CASSVGDGQASSPLHF.

This clone was picked up a small number of times. CDR3 DNA sequence: TGTGCCAGTACCCGGGACAGGGGAACCGGGGAGCTGTTTTTT. Translating it yields CASTRDRGTGELFF. This sequence joins TRBV19 and TRBJ2-2; TRBD1 agrees at 10 bases. The V gene's germline CDR1 is LNHDA and CDR2 SQIVND (reference sequence). After removal of 7 bases from V and 5 bases from J, the junction contained 4 bases not matched to a gene. This CDR3 region has 14 residues.

V is TRBV7-9 and J is TRBJ2-3, with TRBD2 matching over 7 bases. The CDR3 totals 15 residues. CDR1 and CDR2 (germline): SEHNR, FQNEAQ (reference sequence). With V trimmed by 3 bases and J by 4 bases, 7 bases remained unmatched. The CDR3 here is CASSFRRTSADTQYF. The CDR3 DNA follows: TGTGCCAGCAGCTTCCGCCGAACTAGCGCAGATACGCAGTATTTT.